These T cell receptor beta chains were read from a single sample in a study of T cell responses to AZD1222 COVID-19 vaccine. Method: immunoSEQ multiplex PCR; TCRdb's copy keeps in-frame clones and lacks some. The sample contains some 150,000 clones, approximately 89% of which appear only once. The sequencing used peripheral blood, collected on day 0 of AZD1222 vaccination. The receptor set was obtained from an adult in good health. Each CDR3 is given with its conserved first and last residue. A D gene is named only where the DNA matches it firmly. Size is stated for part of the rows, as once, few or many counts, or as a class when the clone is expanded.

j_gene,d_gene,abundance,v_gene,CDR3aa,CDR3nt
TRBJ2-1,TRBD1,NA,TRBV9,CASSSGQGARSDNEQFF,TGTGCCAGCAGCTCGGGACAGGGGGCGAGGTCTGACAATGAGCAGTTCTTC
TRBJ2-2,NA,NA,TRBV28,CASSSGQTTGELFF,TGTGCCAGCAGTTCCGGACAAACTACGGGGGAGCTGTTTTTT
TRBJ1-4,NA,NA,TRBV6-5,CASRSVGGNEKLFF,TGTGCCAGTCGCTCGGTTGGAGGGAATGAAAAACTGTTTTTT
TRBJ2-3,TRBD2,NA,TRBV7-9,CASSGPLLAGATDTQYF,TGTGCCAGCAGCGGACCGCTTCTGGCGGGAGCCACAGATACGCAGTATTTT
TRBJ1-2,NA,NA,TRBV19,CASSFGQPNYGYTF,TGTGCCAGCAGCTTCGGACAACCGAACTATGGCTACACCTTC
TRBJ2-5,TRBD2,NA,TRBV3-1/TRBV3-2,CASSVLAGELETQYF,TGTGCCAGCAGCGTACTAGCGGGAGAGCTCGAGACCCAGTACTTC
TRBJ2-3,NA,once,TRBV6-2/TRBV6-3,CASSYGAGEIDTQYF,TGTGCCAGCAGTTACGGGGCAGGGGAGATAGATACGCAGTATTTT
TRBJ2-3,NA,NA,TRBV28,CASRPQGITDTQYF,TGTGCCAGCAGACCACAGGGTATTACAGATACGCAGTATTTT
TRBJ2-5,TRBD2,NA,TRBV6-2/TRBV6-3,CASSHGEGSETQYF,TGTGCCAGCAGTCACGGGGAGGGGTCGGAGACCCAGTACTTC
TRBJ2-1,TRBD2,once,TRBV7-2,CASSTRTSSSTSYNEQFF,TGTGCCAGCAGCACCCGGACTAGCTCCTCGACTTCCTACAATGAGCAGTTCTTC
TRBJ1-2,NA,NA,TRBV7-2,CASSLNLGRSSGGYTF,TGTGCCAGCAGCTTAAATCTGGGGCGCTCCTCGGGAGGCTACACCTTC
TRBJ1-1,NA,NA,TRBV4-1,CASSQDQGTEAFF,TGCGCCAGCAGCCAAGATCAGGGAACTGAAGCTTTCTTT
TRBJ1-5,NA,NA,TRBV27,CASRGWGNQPQHF,TGTGCCAGCAGAGGTTGGGGCAATCAGCCCCAGCATTTT
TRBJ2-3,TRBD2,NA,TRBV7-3,CASSPLGLAVSTDTQYF,TGTGCCAGCAGCCCCTTGGGGCTAGCGGTTAGCACAGATACGCAGTATTTT
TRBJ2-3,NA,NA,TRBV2,CASRPPTDTQYF,TGTGCCAGTCGACCCCCCACAGATACGCAGTATTTT
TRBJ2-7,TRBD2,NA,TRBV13,CASSSRTSGSYEQYF,TGTGCCAGCAGCTCGAGGACTAGCGGGAGCTACGAGCAGTACTTC
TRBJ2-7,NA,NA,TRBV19,CASSRRGLGFRDYEQYF,TGTGCCAGTAGTAGAAGGGGCTTAGGATTTAGGGATTACGAGCAGTACTTC
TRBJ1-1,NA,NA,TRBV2,CAIRPYEGAKINRAFF,TGTGCCATACGACCCTATGAGGGCGCGAAAATCAATAGGGCTTTCTTT
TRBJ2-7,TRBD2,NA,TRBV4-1,CASSQDREDKRYEQYF,TGCGCCAGCAGCCAAGATCGGGAGGACAAACGCTACGAGCAGTACTTC
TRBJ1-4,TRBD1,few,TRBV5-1,CASSPRDSSEKLFF,TGCGCCAGCAGCCCCCGGGACAGTAGTGAAAAACTGTTTTTT
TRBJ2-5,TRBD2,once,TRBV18,CASSQQRLAGVLETQYF,TGTGCCAGCTCACAACAACGACTAGCGGGAGTTTTGGAGACCCAGTACTTC
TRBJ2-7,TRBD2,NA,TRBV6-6,CASTLRSSGRNEQYF,TGTGCCAGCACCCTGAGGTCTAGCGGGAGAAATGAGCAGTACTTC
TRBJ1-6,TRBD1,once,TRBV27,CASTDRAYNSPLHF,TGTGCCAGCACAGACAGGGCGTATAATTCACCCCTCCACTTT
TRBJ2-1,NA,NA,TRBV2,CASRGTYNEQFF,TGTGCCAGCAGGGGAACCTACAATGAGCAGTTCTTC
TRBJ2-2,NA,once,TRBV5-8,CASSLGTTGTGELFF,TGTGCCAGCAGCTTGGGTACCACCGGGACCGGGGAGCTGTTTTTT
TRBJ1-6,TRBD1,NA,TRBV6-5,CASNKGQGSSPLHF,TGTGCCAGCAATAAGGGACAGGGGAGTTCACCCCTCCACTTT
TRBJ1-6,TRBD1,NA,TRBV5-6,CASSYDRGQGNSPLHF,TGTGCCAGCAGCTACGACCGTGGACAGGGGAATTCACCCCTCCACTTT
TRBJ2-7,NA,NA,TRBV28,CASSLSLYEQYF,TGTGCCAGCAGTTTATCCCTCTACGAGCAGTACTTC
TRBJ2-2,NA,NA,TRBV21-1,CARLVPKGGRFF,TGTGCCAGACTCGTCCCAAAAGGAGGGCGGTTTTTT
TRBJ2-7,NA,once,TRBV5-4,CASSPGGQISYEQYF,TGTGCCAGCAGCCCTGGAGGACAGATCTCCTACGAGCAGTACTTC
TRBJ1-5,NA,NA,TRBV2,CASSAQGTGNQPQHF,TGTGCCAGCAGTGCTCAGGGGACGGGCAATCAGCCCCAGCATTTT
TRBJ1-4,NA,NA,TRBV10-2,CASSDGRTNEKLFF,TGCGCCAGCAGTGACGGCCGAACTAATGAAAAACTGTTTTTT
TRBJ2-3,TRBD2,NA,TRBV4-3,CASSQEIAGGPPGTQYF,TGCGCCAGCAGCCAAGAAATAGCGGGAGGGCCGCCGGGGACGCAGTATTTT
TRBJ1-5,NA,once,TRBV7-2,CASSLNLISNQPQHF,TGTGCCAGCAGCTTAAACCTAATAAGCAATCAGCCCCAGCATTTT
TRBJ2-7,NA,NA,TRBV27,CASSLSPDYEQYF,TGTGCCAGCAGTTTATCTCCCGACTACGAGCAGTACTTC
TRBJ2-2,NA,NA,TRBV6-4,CASRPWDQEAGELFF,TGTGCCAGCAGACCTTGGGACCAAGAGGCCGGGGAGCTGTTTTTT
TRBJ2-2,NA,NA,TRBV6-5,CASSFTVGVGTGELFF,TGTGCCAGCAGTTTTACGGTTGGGGTTGGCACCGGGGAGCTGTTTTTT
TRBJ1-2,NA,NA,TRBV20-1,CSASPGRHYGYTF,TGCAGTGCTAGTCCCGGGCGGCACTATGGCTACACCTTC
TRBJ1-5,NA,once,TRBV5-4,CASSAPDRARNQPQHF,TGTGCCAGCAGCGCTCCAGACAGAGCAAGAAATCAGCCCCAGCATTTT
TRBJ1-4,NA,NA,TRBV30,CAWKLSAEKLFF,TGTGCCTGGAAACTAAGCGCCGAAAAACTGTTTTTT
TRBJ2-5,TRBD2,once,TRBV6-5,CASSYLAGGSQETQYF,TGTGCCAGCAGTTACCTCGCGGGAGGGTCCCAAGAGACCCAGTACTTC
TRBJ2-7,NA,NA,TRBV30,CAWSLQGGNEQYF,TGTGCCTGGAGTTTACAGGGTGGAAACGAGCAGTACTTC
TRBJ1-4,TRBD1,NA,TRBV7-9,CASSSRTGDREKLFF,TGTGCCAGCAGCTCCAGAACAGGGGACAGAGAAAAACTGTTTTTT
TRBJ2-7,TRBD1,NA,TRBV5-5,CASSFGQAQYF,TGTGCCAGCAGCTTCGGACAGGCGCAGTACTTC
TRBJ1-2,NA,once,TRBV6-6,CASTLGGIEGYTF,TGTGCCAGCACCCTGGGGGGTATCGAGGGCTACACCTTC
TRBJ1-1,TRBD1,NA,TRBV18,CASSVNGQADTEAFF,TGTGCCAGCTCAGTGAACGGACAGGCAGACACTGAAGCTTTCTTT
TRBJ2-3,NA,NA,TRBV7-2,CASSLSPSRTDTQYF,TGTGCCAGCAGCTTATCGCCTAGCAGGACAGATACGCAGTATTTT
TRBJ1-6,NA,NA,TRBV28,CASTRAGSPLHF,TGTGCCAGCACCCGCGCGGGGTCACCCCTCCACTTT